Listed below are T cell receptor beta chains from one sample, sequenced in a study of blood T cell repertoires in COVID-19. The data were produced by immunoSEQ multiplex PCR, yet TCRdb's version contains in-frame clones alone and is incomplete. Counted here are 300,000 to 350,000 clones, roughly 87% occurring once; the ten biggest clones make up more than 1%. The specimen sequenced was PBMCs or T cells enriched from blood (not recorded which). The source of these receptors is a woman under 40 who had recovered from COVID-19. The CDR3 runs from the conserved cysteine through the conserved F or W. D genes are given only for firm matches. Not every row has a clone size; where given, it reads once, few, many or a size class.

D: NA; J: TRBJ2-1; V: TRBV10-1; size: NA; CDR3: CASSESYGQYPSYNEQFF; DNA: TGCGCCAGCAGTGAGTCCTACGGACAGTATCCTTCCTACAATGAGCAGTTCTTC
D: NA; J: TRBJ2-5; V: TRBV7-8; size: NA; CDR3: CASSPTRGIRKTQYF; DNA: TGTGCCAGCAGCCCCACCCGGGGGATTAGGAAGACCCAGTACTTC
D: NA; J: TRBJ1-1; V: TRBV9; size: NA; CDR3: CASSARGYTEAFF; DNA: TGTGCCAGCAGCGCCAGGGGATACACTGAAGCTTTCTTT
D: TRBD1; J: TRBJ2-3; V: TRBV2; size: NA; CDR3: CASSEDRETDTQYF; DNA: TGTGCCAGCAGTGAGGACAGGGAGACAGATACGCAGTATTTT
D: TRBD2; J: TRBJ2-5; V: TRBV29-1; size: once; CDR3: CSASTSGQETQYF; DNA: TGCAGCGCTTCAACTAGCGGACAAGAGACCCAGTACTTC
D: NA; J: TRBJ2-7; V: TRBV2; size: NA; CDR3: CASTFSAQEGSYEQYF; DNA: TGTGCCAGCACTTTCTCCGCACAAGAGGGTTCCTACGAGCAGTACTTC
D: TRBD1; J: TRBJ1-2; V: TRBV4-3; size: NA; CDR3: CASSQDLIRDRLNYGYTF; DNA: TGCGCCAGCAGCCAAGATCTTATTCGGGACAGACTTAACTATGGCTACACCTTC
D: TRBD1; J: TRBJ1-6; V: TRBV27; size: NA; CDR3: CASSSSVGQGIISYNSPLHF; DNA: TGTGCCAGCAGTTCATCCGTCGGACAGGGGATTATCTCCTATAATTCACCCCTCCACTTT
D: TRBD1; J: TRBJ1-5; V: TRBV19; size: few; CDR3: CASRIVGTGQGQPQHF; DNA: TGTGCCAGTAGAATCGTCGGGACAGGGCAGGGTCAGCCCCAGCATTTT
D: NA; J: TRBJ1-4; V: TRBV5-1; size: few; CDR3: CASSSAGTTNEKLFF; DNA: TGCGCCAGCAGCTCTGCAGGCACAACTAATGAAAAACTGTTTTTT
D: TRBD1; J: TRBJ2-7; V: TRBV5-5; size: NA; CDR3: CASHPGQGSYEQYF; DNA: TGTGCCAGCCACCCGGGACAGGGGTCCTACGAGCAGTACTTC
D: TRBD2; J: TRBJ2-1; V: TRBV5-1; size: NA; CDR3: CASSLFGGGELNEQFF; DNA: TGCGCCAGCAGCTTGTTTGGCGGGGGGGAGTTAAATGAGCAGTTCTTC
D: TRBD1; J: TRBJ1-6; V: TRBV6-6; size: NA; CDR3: CASKLGTENSPLHF; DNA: TGTGCCAGCAAATTGGGGACAGAGAATTCACCCCTCCACTTT
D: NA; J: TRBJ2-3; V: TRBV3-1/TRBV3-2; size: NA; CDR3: CASSQGRVGDTQYF; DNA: TGTGCCAGCAGCCAAGGCCGGGTGGGAGATACGCAGTATTTT
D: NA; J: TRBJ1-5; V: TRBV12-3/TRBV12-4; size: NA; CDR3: CASGRVDQPQHF; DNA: TGTGCCAGCGGCAGGGTAGACCAGCCCCAGCATTTT
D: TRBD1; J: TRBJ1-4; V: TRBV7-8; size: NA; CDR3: CASSLIQAGGEKLFF; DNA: TGTGCCAGCAGCTTAATCCAGGCAGGGGGGGAAAAACTGTTTTTT
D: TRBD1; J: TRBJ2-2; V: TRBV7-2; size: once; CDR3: CASTRTGYAGELFF; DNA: TGTGCCAGCACCCGGACAGGCTATGCCGGGGAGCTGTTTTTT
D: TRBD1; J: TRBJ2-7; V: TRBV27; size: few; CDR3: CASSSRDRAYEQYF; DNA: TGTGCCAGCAGTTCCCGGGACAGGGCCTACGAGCAGTACTTC
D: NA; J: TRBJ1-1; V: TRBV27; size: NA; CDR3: CASSSPGAGAFF; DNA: TGTGCCAGCAGCTCACCCGGGGCGGGGGCTTTCTTT
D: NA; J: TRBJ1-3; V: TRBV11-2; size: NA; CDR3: CASSLASTGLRTSGNTIYF; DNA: TGTGCCAGCAGCTTAGCCTCTACGGGACTTCGGACTTCTGGAAACACCATATATTTT
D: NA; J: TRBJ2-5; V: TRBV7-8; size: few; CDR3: CASRRTDGETQYF; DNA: TGTGCCAGCAGGAGGACAGACGGAGAGACCCAGTACTTC
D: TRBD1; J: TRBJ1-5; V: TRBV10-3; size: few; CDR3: CATQGQVGTGGGPQHF; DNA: TGTGCCACCCAAGGCCAAGTGGGGACAGGGGGTGGGCCCCAGCATTTT
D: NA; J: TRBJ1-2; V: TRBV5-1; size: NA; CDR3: CASSLGQVPNPNYGYTF; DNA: TGCGCCAGCAGCTTGGGACAGGTGCCTAATCCTAACTATGGCTACACCTTC
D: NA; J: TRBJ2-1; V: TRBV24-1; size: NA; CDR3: CATSDSKGEAGHYNEQFF; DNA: TGTGCCACCAGTGATTCAAAAGGTGAGGCGGGGCACTACAATGAGCAGTTCTTC
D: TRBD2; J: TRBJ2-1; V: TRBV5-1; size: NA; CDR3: CASSPGLAGLSSYNEQFF; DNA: TGCGCCAGCAGCCCGGGACTAGCGGGGTTGAGCTCCTACAATGAGCAGTTCTTC
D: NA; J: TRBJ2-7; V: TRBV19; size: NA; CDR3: CASSIGTVSYEQYF; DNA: TGTGCCAGTAGTATAGGGACTGTTTCCTACGAGCAGTACTTC
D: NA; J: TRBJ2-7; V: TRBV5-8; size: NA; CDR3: CASSFQGYEQYF; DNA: TGTGCCAGCAGCTTCCAGGGCTACGAGCAGTACTTC
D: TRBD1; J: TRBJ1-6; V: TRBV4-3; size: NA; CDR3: CASSHESGTGVSSYNSPLHF; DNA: TGCGCCAGCAGCCACGAATCCGGGACAGGGGTTAGCTCCTATAATTCACCCCTCCACTTT
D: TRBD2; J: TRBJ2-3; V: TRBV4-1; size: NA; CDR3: CASSQLVAGLPTDTQYF; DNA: TGCGCCAGCAGCCAACTGGTAGCGGGGCTTCCCACAGATACGCAGTATTTT
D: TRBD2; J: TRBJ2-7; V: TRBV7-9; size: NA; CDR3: CASSFAGGGDYEQYF; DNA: TGTGCCAGCAGCTTCGCGGGAGGAGGGGACTACGAGCAGTACTTC
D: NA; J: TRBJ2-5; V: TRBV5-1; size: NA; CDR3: CASSLLGGGQETQYF; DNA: TGCGCCAGCAGCTTGCTAGGCGGTGGCCAAGAGACCCAGTACTTC
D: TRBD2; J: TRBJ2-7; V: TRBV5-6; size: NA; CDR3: CASSQITGLASEQYF; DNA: TGTGCCAGCAGCCAAATTACCGGACTAGCAAGTGAGCAGTACTTC
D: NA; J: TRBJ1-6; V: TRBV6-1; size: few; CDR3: CASSEKGPGWTSPLHF; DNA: TGTGCCAGCAGTGAAAAGGGGCCAGGGTGGACTTCACCCCTCCACTTT
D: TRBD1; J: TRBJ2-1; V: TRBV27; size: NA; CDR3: CASSLWDRGYNEQFF; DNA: TGTGCCAGCAGTTTATGGGACAGGGGTTACAATGAGCAGTTCTTC
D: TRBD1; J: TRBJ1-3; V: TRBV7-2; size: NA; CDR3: CASSLRTGGSGNTIYF; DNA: TGTGCCAGCAGCTTGAGGACAGGGGGCTCTGGAAACACCATATATTTT
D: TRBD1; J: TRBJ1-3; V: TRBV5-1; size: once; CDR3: CASSSTGVAGNTIYF; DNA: TGCGCCAGCAGCTCTACAGGGGTTGCGGGAAACACCATATATTTT
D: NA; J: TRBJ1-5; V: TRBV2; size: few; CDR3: CASQRLGHQNQPQHF; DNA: TGTGCCAGCCAGAGGTTGGGACACCAAAATCAGCCCCAGCATTTT
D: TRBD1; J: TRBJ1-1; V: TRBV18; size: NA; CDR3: CASSRSQGAYTEAFF; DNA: TGTGCCAGCTCACGTTCGCAGGGGGCTTACACTGAAGCTTTCTTT
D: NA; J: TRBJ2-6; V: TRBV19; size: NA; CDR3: CASRPRSSGANVLTF; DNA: TGTGCCAGTAGACCCCGGAGCTCTGGGGCCAACGTCCTGACTTTC
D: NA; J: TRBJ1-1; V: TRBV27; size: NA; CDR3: CASSRGNTEAFF; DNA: TGTGCCAGCAGCAGGGGGAACACTGAAGCTTTCTTT
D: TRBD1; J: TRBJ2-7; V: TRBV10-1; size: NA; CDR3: CASSLGRGYEQYF; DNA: TGCGCCAGCAGTTTGGGCAGGGGGTACGAGCAGTACTTC
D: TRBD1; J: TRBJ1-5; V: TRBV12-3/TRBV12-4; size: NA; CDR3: CASGAGGGQPQHF; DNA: TGTGCCAGTGGGGCAGGGGGTGGGCAGCCCCAGCATTTT
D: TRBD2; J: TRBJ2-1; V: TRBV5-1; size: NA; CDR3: CASSPSGLAGSMSEQFF; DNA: TGCGCCAGCAGCCCGTCTGGACTAGCGGGCTCCATGAGTGAGCAGTTCTTC
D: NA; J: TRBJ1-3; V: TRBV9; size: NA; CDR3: CASSVSRGNTIYF; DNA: TGTGCCAGCAGCGTATCCAGAGGAAACACCATATATTTT
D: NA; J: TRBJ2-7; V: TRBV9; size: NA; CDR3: CASSVSPAYEQYF; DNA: TGTGCCAGCAGCGTGTCCCCAGCCTACGAGCAGTACTTC